This TCR beta chain was found in a study of tumor and adjacent non-tumor tissue in lung cancer. Study at large: On average, productive TCRbeta reads reached some 4.4 million per sample. General study points: Compared with tumor, normal lung showed significantly lower TCR diversity.

For this clonotype: Its antigen is as yet unknown. One end of the junction does not line up with germline, which may come from a read error.

A modified ARM-PCR protocol with three rounds of nested PCR amplified TCRbeta. TCRdb re-analysed the multiplex PCR reads in MiXCR, keeping a single row per CDR3 protein. The sample gives about 79,000 distinct CDR3 sequences, 72% of which show up once; 8% to 9.5% is in the top ten. The template was RNA from unsorted bulk tissue. Newly diagnosed lung cancer patients had thoracic surgery in China, August–November 2014, without prior chemotherapy. Material: lung tumor tissue. This TCR came from a middle-aged woman with non-small cell lung cancer.

DNA of the CDR3: TGTGCCATCAGCGCAAATGTGGATGAGCACTTCTTC. This gives the protein CAISANVDEHFF. V and J are TRBV10-3 and TRBJ2-1; D gene ambiguous. This CDR3 region has 12 residues. Germline V gives CDR1 ENHRY, CDR2 SYGVKD.